Below are 11 T cell receptor beta chains sequenced from a single sample in a study of blood T cell repertoires in COVID-19. The protocol was immunoSEQ multiplex PCR, while the TCRdb copy is restricted to in-frame clones and leaves out a portion. The sample has roughly 66,000 clones, roughly 82% seen once. Sequencing was carried out using peripheral blood. Receptor source: a man aged 60-69 years with acute or convalescent COVID-19.

CDR3 residues: CASSSRDSYEQYV. The DNA for the CDR3 is TGTGCCAGCAGTTCACGGGACTCCTACGAGCAGTACGTC. The V call is TRBV6-6, the J call TRBJ2-7; D might be TRBD2 (5 bases). The V end lost 4 bases, the J end lost 0 bases, and 7 bases lay between the germline ends. Germline CDR1 MNHNY, CDR2 SVGAGI (reference sequence). The CDR3 runs 13 residues.

The chain recombines TRBV6-6 with TRBJ2-1; D might be TRBD2 (6 bases). The CDR3 is made up of 14 amino acids. The ends were cut back, 6 bases at V and 5 bases at J, with 14 bases in the middle. Germline-derived CDR1 and CDR2 are MNHNY and SVGAGI (reference sequence). The DNA for the CDR3 is TGTGCCAGCAGCCCGGGGCGGGGTCACAATGAGCAGTTCTTC. Its translation is CASSPGRGHNEQFF.

The V and J genes are TRBV7-2 and TRBJ2-1; D not resolved. There are 12 residues in the CDR3. V was pared by 2 bases and J by 8 bases, with 7 bases between. Germline CDR1 reads SGHTA; CDR2 reads FQGNSA. The CDR3 loop reads CASSLTAHEQFF. For the CDR3, the DNA is TGTGCCAGCAGCTTAACTGCGCATGAGCAGTTCTTC.

The sample holds a few counts of this clone. V and J are TRBV28 and TRBJ1-6; 8 nucleotides match TRBD1. With V trimmed by 3 bases and J by 9 bases, 10 bases remained unmatched. CDR1 MDHEN and CDR2 SYDVKM come from the germline V gene. The CDR3 length is 16 residues. Written as DNA, the CDR3 is TGTGCCAGCAGTTTCGCGGGGCAGGGGGCTGGTTCACCCCTCCACTTT. It is translated as CASSFAGQGAGSPLHF.

This chain links TRBV10-1 with TRBJ2-7; D is unresolved. V lost 7 bases, J lost 7 bases, and 2 bases lay in between. The germline V gene encodes CDR1 WNHNN and CDR2 SYGVQD (reference sequence). CDR3 size: 8 residues. CDR3 amino acids: CASIEQYV. In DNA form, the CDR3 reads TGCGCCAGCATAGAGCAGTACGTC.

This chain links TRBV18 with TRBJ2-3; tentatively, D is TRBD2 (5 bases). Between the trimmed V and J ends, which lost 3 bases and 6 bases, there was a span of 16 bases. The CDR3 totals 15 residues. Germline V lookup: CDR1 KGHSH, CDR2 LQKENI. The CDR3 spells CASSPRGFLGDTQYF. As DNA, the CDR3 is TGTGCCAGCTCACCTCGCGGGTTCCTGGGGGATACGCAGTATTTT. The full variable domain, rest sourced from reference TRBV18 and TRBJ2-3, is NAGVMQNPRHLVRRRGQEARLRCSPMKGHSHVYWYRQLPEEGLKFMVYLQKENIIDESGMPKERFSAEFPKEGPSILRIQQVVRGDSAAYFCASSPRGFLGDTQYFGPGTRLTVL.

The chain links TRBV7-9 to TRBJ2-5, with 13 bases aligning to TRBD2. J was trimmed by 5 bases and V by 6 bases; bases with no gene match: 6. Germline CDR1 SEHNR, CDR2 FQNEAQ (reference sequence). The CDR3 is made up of 15 amino acids. The CDR3 bases are TGTGCCAGCAGGACTAGCGGGGGGAGTAGGGAGACCCAGTACTTC. Translating it yields CASRTSGGSRETQYF.

The chain has TRBV6-6 and TRBJ2-5; the D is unclear. V gave up 6 bases and J gave up 3 bases, with 5 bases separating them. CDR1 and CDR2 from the germline V gene are MNHNY and SVGAGI (reference sequence). This CDR3 comprises 11 residues. CDR3 protein: CASSKKETQYF. CDR3 sequence (DNA): TGTGCCAGCAGCAAAAAAGAGACCCAGTACTTC.

The genes are TRBV5-5 and TRBJ2-3, with 8 bases that match TRBD1. The J segment lost 6 bases and the V segment lost 2 bases, leaving 2 bases of the junction unmatched. Germline CDR1 SGHKS, CDR2 YYEKEE (reference sequence). The CDR3 is 13 residues long. The CDR3 protein is CASSFWTGDTQYF. CDR3 nucleotides: TGTGCCAGCAGCTTTTGGACAGGGGATACGCAGTATTTT.

This clone appeared a few times. The rearrangement links TRBV30 to TRBJ2-1; 8 positions agree with TRBD2. V was pared by 5 bases and J by 10 bases, with 1 base of the junction left unmatched. The germline V gene encodes CDR1 GTSNPN and CDR2 SVGIG (reference sequence). The CDR3 spans 10 residues. The DNA for the CDR3 is TGTGCCTGGGGCGGGGGGGAGCAGTTCTTC. Its protein product is CAWGGGEQFF. Together with reference TRBV30 and TRBJ2-1, the CDR3 gives the full variable domain: SQTIHQWPATLVQPVGSPLSLECTVEGTSNPNLYWYRQAAGRGLQLLFYSVGIGQISSEVPQNLSASRPQDRQFILSSKKLLLSDSGFYLCAWGGGEQFFGPGTRLTVL.

The chain joins TRBV6-2 or TRBV6-3 to TRBJ2-5; the match to TRBD2 covers 9 bases. Germline CDR1 reads MNHEY; CDR2 reads SVGEGT. The CDR3 consists of 14 residues. Germline trimming cut 6 bases from V and 7 bases from J; bases unmatched to any gene: 9. As DNA, the CDR3 is TGTGCCAGCAGCGAGACTAGCGGCCCCGGGACCCAGTACTTC. Protein sequence: CASSETSGPGTQYF.